This T cell receptor beta chain came from a study of vaccination and CD4 T cells after COVID-19. Treatment here: roughly ten-day PBMC culture with coronavirus spike peptide pools or control peptides (ViraFEST assay). The CDR3 consists of 18 residues. V was pared by 4 bases and J by 3 bases, with 15 bases of the junction left unmatched. Germline CDR1 and CDR2: SGHTA and FQGNSA. Cultured CD4+ T cell DNA underwent sequencing with the Oncomine TCR Beta short-read assay. Each CDR3 protein gets one entry after TCRdb re-called the PCR reads with MiXCR. Here the sample spans around 18,000 distinct CDR3 sequences, roughly 60% being singletons. As concerns this clonotype: Its antigen is not known.

The V call is TRBV7-2, the J call TRBJ2-1; 7 bases align to TRBD1. The origin of this receptor is a human donor who had recovered from COVID-19. Input material: CD4+ T cells from blood, cultured in vitro. CDR3 loop: CASSSPPGRQGVYNEQFF. In nucleotides, the CDR3 is TGTGCCAGCAGCTCACCCCCAGGTCGGCAGGGGGTCTACAATGAGCAGTTCTTC.